Below, 30 T cell receptor beta chains from the same sample are listed, as sequenced in a study of graft-versus-host responses after intestinal transplantation (dated by TCRdb to the early 2020s). The label giving this sample's time point can be read as: cells obtained before transplantation from donor or recipient. Antigens for these TCRs are unknown. Library method: the immunoSEQ multiplex PCR assay. Drawn from immuneACCESS, this table holds only the in-frame rearrangements with V and J called that TCRdb kept. Clones are partly lost; checked studies trace under half to an unresolved V gene and leave the rest unexplained. Recorded for this sample are approximately 81,000 clones; roughly 87% of them occurred a single time. Around 8% of the sample is held by the ten biggest clonotypes. The sample consisted of unstimulated CD8+ T cells sorted from spleen or lymph node cells, taken before transplant. The receptor set was obtained from a human donor who was the organ donor for an intestinal transplant.

V and J are TRBV5-8 and TRBJ2-7, with D unresolved. Germline V lookup: CDR1 SGHTS, CDR2 YDEGEE. This CDR3 has 10 amino acids. V lost 2 bases, J lost 6 bases, and 3 bases lay in between. The CDR3 coding sequence is TGTGCCAGCAGCTTATCCGAGCAGTACTTC. Translation gives CASSLSEQYF.

This clone was observed once. Other DNA variants within this sample encode the same CDR3. The chain combines TRBV6-1 with TRBJ1-5; D unresolved. The V gene lost 4 bases and the J gene lost 0 bases, with 7 bases spanning the gap. CDR1 and CDR2 from the germline V gene are MNHNS and SASEGT. The CDR3 spans 14 residues. CDR3 region: CASSGGYSNQPQHF. CDR3 sequence (DNA): TGTGCCAGCAGTGGGGGTTATAGCAATCAGCCCCAGCATTTT.

This clone was seen a single time. V and J are TRBV29-1 and TRBJ1-2; 8 nucleotides line up with TRBD1. This CDR3 has 18 amino acids. The V gene's germline CDR1 is SQVTM and CDR2 ANQGSEA. With 0 bases clipped from V and 3 bases from J, the junction kept 15 bases outside the gene matches. CDR3 residues: CSVEDLSGDRTLDYGYTF. The CDR3 coding sequence is TGCAGCGTTGAAGATCTGTCGGGGGACAGGACACTGGACTATGGCTACACCTTC.

This clone was recorded a few times. The chain links TRBV28 to TRBJ2-7, with a tentative D call TRBD2 (5 bases). The V gene's germline CDR1 is MDHEN and CDR2 SYDVKM. The CDR3 sequence is 12 residues long. V lost 3 bases to trimming and J lost 5 bases, with 8 bases between them. In DNA form, the CDR3 reads TGTGCCAGCAGTTTCGGGGTTAACGAGCAGTACTTC. It specifies CASSFGVNEQYF.

The chain employs TRBV10-1 and TRBJ2-3, with D uncertain. Germline assignment: CDR1 WNHNN and CDR2 SYGVQD (reference sequence). Trimming shortened V by 2 bases and J by 1 base, and 4 bases separated the two germline ends. The CDR3 sequence is 13 residues long. This CDR3 reads CASSERGTDTQYF. DNA of the CDR3: TGCGCCAGCAGTGAGAGGGGCACAGATACGCAGTATTTT.

The chain joins TRBV2 to TRBJ2-7, with D maybe TRBD1 (6 bases). Germline V lookup: CDR1 SNHLY, CDR2 FYNNEI. The V end was cut by 5 bases, the J end by 2 bases, with 16 bases between. The CDR3 has 15 residues. The DNA of the CDR3 is TGTGCCAGCAGTTCCCCGGACAGCATCGCCTACGAGCAGTACTTC. As protein: CASSSPDSIAYEQYF.

The chain recombines TRBV30 with TRBJ1-4; possible D gene TRBD1, 6 bases. This CDR3 has 17 amino acids. The germline V and J ends were trimmed by 2 bases and 0 bases, with 16 bases remaining between them. Germline assignment: CDR1 GTSNPN and CDR2 SVGIG (reference sequence). The CDR3 nucleotides are TGTGCCTGGAGTTCTACGGGACATACACCAACTAATGAAAAACTGTTTTTT. As protein: CAWSSTGHTPTNEKLFF.

The genes are TRBV7-6 and TRBJ2-5; D uncertain. Trimming stripped 1 base from V and 1 base from J, with 10 bases between. Germline V gene data show CDR1 as SGHVS and CDR2 as FNYEAQ. This CDR3 is 15 amino acids long. The CDR3 DNA reads TGTGCCAGCAGCTTAGTGGATCAGGCCCAAGAGACCCAGTACTTC. Amino acids: CASSLVDQAQETQYF.

The chain joins TRBV9 to TRBJ1-2, with D unclear. The germline V and J ends were trimmed by 2 bases and 2 bases, with 4 bases remaining between them. The CDR3 is made up of 12 amino acids. The V gene's germline CDR1 is SGDLS and CDR2 YYNGEE. Here the CDR3 reads CASSVGNYGYTF. CDR3 DNA: TGTGCCAGCAGCGTGGGAAACTATGGCTACACCTTC.

The gene calls are TRBV4-1 and TRBJ1-6; 10 bases match TRBD1. There are 16 residues in the CDR3. Trimming took 1 base from V and 7 from J; bases not matched to a gene: 4. Germline CDR1 MGHRA, CDR2 YSYEKL. DNA for the CDR3: TGCGCCAGCAGCCAAGTTCCGGGACAGGGGAATTCACCCCTCCACTTT. It encodes CASSQVPGQGNSPLHF.

V gene TRBV10-3 combines with J gene TRBJ1-1; 9 nucleotides match TRBD1. Germline V gene data show CDR1 as ENHRY and CDR2 as SYGVKD. V gave up 6 bases and J gave up 5 bases; unmatched junction bases: 7. The CDR3 extends over 14 amino acids. CDR3 DNA sequence: TGTGCCATCAGCAGGGACAGGGCGGCAACTGAAGCTTTCTTT. Residues: CAISRDRAATEAFF.

Here the CDR3 reads CASSDPGHPLGPQHF. Here the CDR3 DNA reads TGTGCCAGCAGTGATCCGGGACACCCCTTAGGGCCCCAGCATTTT. The J gene is TRBJ1-5, the V gene TRBV6-1, with D possibly TRBD1 on 6 matching bases. CDR1 MNHNS and CDR2 SASEGT come from the germline V gene. Trimming removed 3 bases at V and 9 bases at J, with 18 bases between. The CDR3 is 15 residues long.

This chain joins TRBV30 and TRBJ2-7; TRBD1 might be the D (5 bases). Trimming removed 2 bases from V and 3 bases from J, with 11 bases in between. This CDR3 is 13 amino acids long. Per the germline V gene, CDR1 is GTSNPN and CDR2 is SVGIG (reference sequence). The CDR3 sequence is CAWSIDSNYEQYF. The CDR3 DNA follows: TGTGCCTGGAGTATTGACAGTAACTACGAGCAGTACTTC.

This chain joins TRBV6-5 and TRBJ2-1; no clear D gene. From germline, CDR1 is MNHEY and CDR2 SVGAGI. The CDR3 spans 15 residues. With 0 bases removed from V and 0 bases from J, the gap between germline ends came to 6 bases. CDR3 sequence reads: CASSYSDVSYNEQFF. The CDR3 coding sequence is TGTGCCAGCAGTTACTCGGACGTCTCCTACAATGAGCAGTTCTTC.

In this sample, this clone turned up once. This chain connects TRBV5-6 to TRBJ2-7; possibly TRBD1 or TRBD2 for D (5 bases each). V lost 0 bases and J 0 bases, leaving 13 bases between the germline ends. The germline CDR1 and CDR2 sequences are SGHDT and YYEEEE. This CDR3 has 16 residues. The CDR3 region has the DNA TGTGCCAGCAGCTTGGCGGGGCAGGTGCTCTCCTACGAGCAGTACTTC. Amino acids: CASSLAGQVLSYEQYF. The full variable domain, its missing parts supplied by reference TRBV5-6 and TRBJ2-7, is DAGVTQSPTHLIKTRGQQVTLRCSPKSGHDTVSWYQQALGQGPQFIFQYYEEEERQRGNFPDRFSGHQFPNYSSELNVNALLLGDSALYLCASSLAGQVLSYEQYFGPGTRLTVT.

This chain links TRBV4-2 with TRBJ1-4, with D perhaps matching TRBD1 (5 bases). Trimming took off 5 bases at V and 8 bases at J, with 18 bases between the two ends. The CDR3 sequence is 15 residues long. The germline gives CDR1 LGHNA, CDR2 YNFKEQ. The CDR3: CASSRPGGGYEKLFF. In nucleotides, the CDR3 is TGTGCCAGCAGCAGGCCTGGGGGGGGTTACGAAAAACTGTTTTTT.

This chain joins TRBV6-1 and TRBJ1-2; D remains unclear. The CDR3 is 12 amino acids. Germline CDR1 and CDR2: MNHNS and SASEGT. The germline V and J ends were trimmed by 7 bases and 4 bases, with 10 bases remaining between them. CDR3 residues: CASIGEGYGYTF. DNA of the CDR3: TGTGCCAGCATCGGTGAGGGCTATGGCTACACCTTC.

The gene calls are TRBV7-9 and TRBJ1-1; D gene uncertain. This CDR3 has 14 residues. Germline lookup yields CDR1 SEHNR and CDR2 FQNEAQ (reference sequence). The ends were cut back, 1 base at V and 1 base at J, with 7 bases in the middle. The CDR3 spells CASSLDSANTEAFF. Here the CDR3 DNA reads TGTGCCAGCAGCTTAGATTCGGCGAACACTGAAGCTTTCTTT. Together with reference TRBV7-9 and TRBJ1-1, the CDR3 gives the full variable domain: DTGVSQNPRHKITKRGQNVTFRCDPISEHNRLYWYRQTLGQGPEFLTYFQNEAQLEKSRLLSDRFSAERPKGSFSTLEIQRTEQGDSAMYLCASSLDSANTEAFFGQGTRLTVV.

The V call is TRBV7-9, the J call TRBJ2-7; the D is unclear. CDR3 length: 16 residues. Germline V gene sequence: CDR1 SEHNR, CDR2 FQNEAQ (reference sequence). The ends were cut back, 3 bases at V and 0 bases at J, with 15 bases in the middle. CDR3 region: CASSFDRVKGSYEQYF. CDR3 nucleotide sequence: TGTGCCAGCAGCTTCGATCGGGTCAAGGGCTCCTACGAGCAGTACTTC.

The CDR3 reads CASSPPGLTWDEQYF. As DNA, the CDR3 is TGTGCCAGCTCACCCCCCGGGCTGACATGGGACGAGCAGTACTTC. This sequence joins TRBV2 and TRBJ2-7, with unresolved D. From germline, CDR1 is SNHLY and CDR2 FYNNEI. The CDR3 covers 15 residues. Trimming removed 8 bases at V and 5 bases at J, with 22 bases between.

The chain employs TRBV7-8 and TRBJ1-1; unclear D gene. V was pared by 3 bases and J by 4 bases, with 15 bases between. The CDR3 loop spans 15 amino acids. CDR1 is SGHVS and CDR2 is FQNEAQ in the germline V gene. CDR3: CASSFWDIDVTEAFF. The CDR3 bases are TGTGCCAGCAGCTTTTGGGATATCGACGTCACTGAAGCTTTCTTT.

CDR3 amino acids: CASSSGVGWGTYGYTF. CDR3 DNA sequence: TGTGCCAGCAGCTCTGGAGTCGGTTGGGGGACCTATGGCTACACCTTC. The chain has TRBV7-6 and TRBJ1-2; D might be TRBD1 (5 bases). Germline assignment: CDR1 SGHVS and CDR2 FNYEAQ. The CDR3 contains 16 residues. The V end lost 4 bases, the J end lost 4 bases, and 19 bases lay between the germline ends.

The chain has TRBV6-5 and TRBJ1-1; D gene unclear. The CDR3 has 12 amino acids. The germline V gene has CDR1 MNHEY and CDR2 SVGAGI. Trimming cost V 6 bases and J 1 base, with 6 bases left between them. This chain's CDR3 is CASRIGNTEAFF. DNA of the CDR3: TGTGCCAGCAGAATCGGGAACACTGAAGCTTTCTTT.

Details on this clone: Distinct nucleotide sequences in the sample also encode this CDR3. The chain carries TRBV7-9 and TRBJ2-1, with unresolved D. The germline CDR1 and CDR2 sequences are SEHNR and FQNEAQ (reference sequence). The CDR3 has 10 residues. V was cut by 1 base and J by 10 bases, with 2 bases left in between. The CDR3 DNA follows: TGTGCCAGCAGCTTAGTAGAGCAGTTCTTC. Amino acid sequence: CASSLVEQFF.

This clone has just one count. The chain joins TRBV19 to TRBJ2-7; D may be TRBD1 (6 bases). The germline gives CDR1 LNHDA, CDR2 SQIVND (reference sequence). There are 12 residues in the CDR3. V was trimmed by 3 bases and J by 5 bases, leaving 8 bases between them. CDR3 bases: TGTGCCAGTAGTATGGGGGCCGACGAGCAGTACTTC. Its protein product is CASSMGADEQYF.

In its sample, this clone was seen once. The gene calls are TRBV9 and TRBJ2-1; D ambiguous. V shed 4 bases and J shed 5 bases, with 4 bases lying between them. Germline assignment: CDR1 SGDLS and CDR2 YYNGEE. The CDR3 sequence is 11 residues long. CDR3 in amino acids: CASSPNNEQFF. DNA of the CDR3: TGTGCCAGCAGCCCTAACAATGAGCAGTTCTTC.

This chain connects TRBV4-2 to TRBJ2-7; D is uncertain. Germline V CDR1 and CDR2: LGHNA, YNFKEQ. The CDR3 is 12 amino acids. The germline V and J ends were trimmed by 1 base and 6 bases, with 7 bases remaining between them. CDR3 protein: CASSQVESEQYF. The CDR3 DNA reads as TGTGCCAGCAGCCAAGTTGAGTCCGAGCAGTACTTC.

Here the CDR3 DNA reads TGTGCCAGCAGGTCCGGGACAGGGGCCTGGTGGGGAAACACCATATATTTT. It specifies CASRSGTGAWWGNTIYF. This chain links TRBV27 with TRBJ1-3; 10 positions match TRBD1. The CDR3 covers 17 residues. The V and J ends lost 6 bases and 4 bases, in that order; junction bases with no gene match: 12. Germline CDR1 is MNHEY and CDR2 is SMNVEV (reference sequence).

This clone was detected once. CDR3 protein: CASSFSGLDVLTF. Here the CDR3 DNA reads TGTGCCAGCAGCTTCTCGGGATTGGACGTCCTGACTTTC. The chain carries TRBV7-9 and TRBJ2-6, with TRBD2 as a possible D gene (5 bases). Trimming took off 3 bases at V and 11 bases at J, with 11 bases between the two ends. CDR3 length: 13 residues. Germline CDR1 and CDR2: SEHNR and FQNEAQ (reference sequence).

CDR3 amino acids: CASSYGAGANTGELFF. Written as DNA, the CDR3 is TGTGCCAGCAGTTACGGGGCGGGAGCGAACACCGGGGAGCTGTTTTTT. The genes are TRBV6-5 and TRBJ2-2; 7 nucleotides align to TRBD2. This CDR3 contains 16 residues. Germline assignment: CDR1 MNHEY and CDR2 SVGAGI. Germline trimming cut 2 bases from V and 0 bases from J; bases unmatched to any gene: 3.